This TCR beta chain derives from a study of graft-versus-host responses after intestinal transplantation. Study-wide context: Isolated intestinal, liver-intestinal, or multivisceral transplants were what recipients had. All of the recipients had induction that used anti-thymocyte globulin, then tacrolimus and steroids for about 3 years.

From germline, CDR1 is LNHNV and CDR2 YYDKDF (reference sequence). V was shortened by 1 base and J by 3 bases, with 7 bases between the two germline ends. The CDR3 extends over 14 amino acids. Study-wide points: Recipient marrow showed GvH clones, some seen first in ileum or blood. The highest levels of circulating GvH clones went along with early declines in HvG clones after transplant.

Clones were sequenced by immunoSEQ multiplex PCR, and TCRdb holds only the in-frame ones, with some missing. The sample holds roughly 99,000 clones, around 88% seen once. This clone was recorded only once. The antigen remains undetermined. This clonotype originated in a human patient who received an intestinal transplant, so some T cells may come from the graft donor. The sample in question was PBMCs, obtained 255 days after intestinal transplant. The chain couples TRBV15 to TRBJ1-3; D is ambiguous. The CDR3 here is CATSRGGNGNTIYF. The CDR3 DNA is TGTGCCACCAGCAGAGGAGGGAATGGAAACACCATATATTTT.